One and the same sample provided the 21 T cell receptor beta chains below, sequenced in a study of shared clonotypes between healthy human individuals. Profiling relied on immunoSEQ multiplex PCR, and the TCRdb table lists in-frame clones only, not all of them. The data contain fewer than 400,000 clones, less than 85% of them singletons. Sequences were obtained from memory CD4+ T cells sorted from blood. Subset indicated: CD45RA-negative fraction. The receptor source for this set is a man aged 30 to 39 in good health.

The chain recombines TRBV5-6 with TRBJ1-1, with D uncertain. Germline CDR1 is SGHDT and CDR2 is YYEEEE. V lost 2 bases and J lost 4, with 15 bases in between. This CDR3 spans 15 amino acids. Here the CDR3 reads CASSLLFRTATEAFF. The CDR3 DNA reads TGTGCCAGCAGCTTACTCTTCCGGACCGCCACTGAAGCTTTCTTT. Looking up the rest from reference TRBV5-6 and TRBJ1-1 gives the full variable domain: DAGVTQSPTHLIKTRGQQVTLRCSPKSGHDTVSWYQQALGQGPQFIFQYYEEEERQRGNFPDRFSGHQFPNYSSELNVNALLLGDSALYLCASSLLFRTATEAFFGQGTRLTVV.

The chain uses TRBV30 and TRBJ1-1; TRBD1 might be the D (5 bases). The CDR3 extends over 14 amino acids. Per the germline V gene, CDR1 is GTSNPN and CDR2 is SVGIG (reference sequence). V dropped 7 bases and J dropped 3 bases, with 18 bases sitting between them. This CDR3 is CASRTLSGYTEAFF. The CDR3 DNA reads as TGTGCCTCCCGAACGTTGTCAGGGTACACTGAAGCTTTCTTT.

The genes are TRBV7-9 and TRBJ2-2; D is uncertain. This CDR3 comprises 14 residues. V lost 3 bases and J lost 6, with 11 bases in between. Germline V CDR1 and CDR2: SEHNR, FQNEAQ (reference sequence). The CDR3 sequence is CASSLAGVPGELFF. In DNA, the CDR3 is TGTGCCAGCAGCTTGGCTGGCGTTCCCGGGGAGCTGTTTTTT.

This chain joins TRBV4-1 and TRBJ2-7; 10 bases agree with TRBD2. This CDR3 has 19 amino acids. V dropped 3 bases and J dropped 0; count of bases not matched to a gene: 14. CDR1 and CDR2 (germline): MGHRA, YSYEKL. CDR3: CASSQFWERVAGGSYEQYF. The CDR3 coding sequence is TGCGCCAGCAGCCAGTTTTGGGAGAGGGTAGCGGGAGGCTCCTACGAGCAGTACTTC.

The chain uses TRBV2 and TRBJ2-1; D is undetermined. The CDR3 sequence is 11 residues long. Between the trimmed V and J ends, which lost 6 bases and 10 bases, there was a span of 10 bases. Per germline, CDR1 SNHLY and CDR2 FYNNEI. DNA of the CDR3: TGTGCCAGCAGGGCGAGAAGCGAGCAGTTCTTC. This sequence encodes CASRARSEQFF.

The chain links TRBV29-1 to TRBJ2-5, with no clear D. The CDR3 extends over 12 amino acids. The germline V gene encodes CDR1 SQVTM and CDR2 ANQGSEA. Between the trimmed V and J ends, which lost 4 bases and 5 bases, there was a span of 11 bases. The CDR3 nucleotides are TGCAGCGTTGTTGATTATTGGGAGACCCAGTACTTC. Its protein product is CSVVDYWETQYF. The variable domain in full, completed from reference TRBV29-1 and TRBJ2-5, reads SAVISQKPSRDICQRGTSLTIQCQVDSQVTMMFWYRQQPGQSLTLIATANQGSEATYESGFVIDKFPISRPNLTFSTLTVSNMSPEDSSIYLCSVVDYWETQYFGPGTRLLVL.

The chain employs TRBV5-5 and TRBJ1-2, with D possibly being TRBD1 (6 bases). V shed 0 bases and J shed 5 bases, with 14 bases lying between them. The germline CDR1 and CDR2 sequences are SGHKS and YYEKEE (reference sequence). CDR3 length: 15 residues. The CDR3 sequence is CASSLGDTGGYGYTF. As DNA, the CDR3 is TGTGCCAGCAGCTTGGGGGACACAGGAGGTTATGGCTACACCTTC. The full variable domain, completed using reference TRBV5-5 and TRBJ1-2, is DAGVTQSPTHLIKTRGQQVTLRCSPISGHKSVSWYQQVLGQGPQFIFQYYEKEERGRGNFPDRFSARQFPNYSSELNVNALLLGDSALYLCASSLGDTGGYGYTFGSGTRLTVV.

Of note for this clone: A read error is likely here: a far larger clone is one base away. This chain links TRBV30 with TRBJ1-2, with D tentatively TRBD1 (6 bases). This CDR3 contains 12 residues. CDR1 is GTSNPN and CDR2 is SVGIG in the germline V gene (reference sequence). The CDR3: CAWRATGIGCTF. The CDR3 DNA reads TGTGCCTGGAGGGCCACAGGGATTGGCTGCACCTTC.

V and J are TRBV5-1 and TRBJ1-1; TRBD1 is a possible D gene (5 bases). This CDR3 is built from 16 residues. Trimming removed 0 bases from V and 6 bases from J, with 18 bases in between. Germline V gene lookup returns CDR1 SGHRS and CDR2 YFSETQ. CDR3 sequence (DNA): TGCGCCAGCAGCTTGGAGAGTCAGGGATCGCGACCTGAAGCTTTCTTT. Translating it yields CASSLESQGSRPEAFF.

The DNA of the CDR3 is TGTGCCAGCAGCTTAAGTAGCGGGCCCCCCTACAATGAGCAGTTCTTC. Protein: CASSLSSGPPYNEQFF. This chain connects TRBV5-6 to TRBJ2-1, with TRBD2 matching over 7 bases. The CDR3 totals 16 residues. In germline, CDR1 is SGHDT, CDR2 YYEEEE. V was clipped by 2 bases and J by 2 bases; unmatched bases: 7.

The rearrangement uses TRBV28 and TRBJ2-7; no reliable D call. The CDR3 has 14 residues. Looked up from germline, CDR1 is MDHEN and CDR2 is SYDVKM. The ends were cut back, 7 bases at V and 2 bases at J, with 15 bases in the middle. As DNA, the CDR3 is TGTGCCAGCACCCTGGCGAGGTTCCCCTACGAGCAGTACTTC. Amino acids: CASTLARFPYEQYF.

To note about this clone: Other nucleotide sequences from this sample produce the same CDR3. V is TRBV18 and J is TRBJ2-5; tentative D call: TRBD2 (5 bases). The germline V and J ends were trimmed by 3 bases and 3 bases, with 5 bases remaining between them. Germline V gives CDR1 KGHSH, CDR2 LQKENI. This CDR3 spans 12 amino acids. The CDR3, as DNA: TGTGCCAGCTCACCCGGGGAAGAGACCCAGTACTTC. Translation gives CASSPGEETQYF. Together with reference TRBV18 and TRBJ2-5, the CDR3 gives the full variable domain: NAGVMQNPRHLVRRRGQEARLRCSPMKGHSHVYWYRQLPEEGLKFMVYLQKENIIDESGMPKERFSAEFPKEGPSILRIQQVVRGDSAAYFCASSPGEETQYFGPGTRLLVL.

The V and J genes are TRBV2 and TRBJ1-1, with D possibly being TRBD1 (5 bases). This CDR3 contains 11 residues. Per germline, CDR1 SNHLY and CDR2 FYNNEI. Trimming removed 4 bases from V and 8 bases from J, with 8 bases in between. The chain's CDR3 is CASSVTVEAFF. The CDR3, as DNA: TGTGCCAGCAGTGTGACAGTGGAAGCTTTCTTT.

This clone was observed a few times. The chain joins TRBV6-6 to TRBJ2-7; 14 bases agree with TRBD2. The CDR3 spans 16 residues. J was trimmed by 1 base and V by 10 bases; bases with no gene match: 9. Germline V CDR1 and CDR2: MNHNY, SVGAGI (reference sequence). As DNA, the CDR3 is TGTGCCACCCGACTAGCGGGAGGGTCCTTTTCCTACGAGCAGTACTTC. Translated: CATRLAGGSFSYEQYF.

This chain joins TRBV7-9 and TRBJ1-2; 9 nucleotides agree with TRBD1. Germline lookup yields CDR1 SEHNR and CDR2 FQNEAQ (reference sequence). The CDR3 contains 16 residues. V lost 1 base and J lost 4; bases outside the gene matches: 7. Here the CDR3 DNA reads TGTGCCAGCAGCTTAGTAGCGGGACAGGGAGGCTATGGCTACACCTTC. It encodes CASSLVAGQGGYGYTF.

J is TRBJ2-5 and V is TRBV5-4; TRBD2 is a possible D gene (6 bases). Germline V gene data show CDR1 as SGHNT and CDR2 as YYREEE (reference sequence). The CDR3 extends over 14 amino acids. V was cut by 1 base and J by 5 bases, with 12 bases left in between. The CDR3 sequence: CASSLISEGETQYF. As DNA, the CDR3 is TGTGCCAGCAGCTTGATATCGGAGGGTGAGACCCAGTACTTC. The variable domain in full, with the rest retrieved from reference TRBV5-4 and TRBJ2-5, is ETGVTQSPTHLIKTRGQQVTLRCSSQSGHNTVSWYQQALGQGPQFIFQYYREEENGRGNFPPRFSGLQFPNYSSELNVNALELDDSALYLCASSLISEGETQYFGPGTRLLVL.

The chain couples TRBV7-3 to TRBJ1-1; D gene uncertain. Germline CDR1 reads SGHTA; CDR2 reads FQGTGA. This CDR3 contains 13 residues. Trimming removed 2 bases at V and 1 base at J, with 5 bases between. The CDR3 DNA follows: TGTGCCAGCAGCTTACGACCGAACACTGAAGCTTTCTTT. This codes for CASSLRPNTEAFF. Full variable domain (remainder filled in from reference TRBV7-3 and TRBJ1-1): GAGVSQTPSNKVTEKGKYVELRCDPISGHTALYWYRQSLGQGPEFLIYFQGTGAADDSGLPNDRFFAVRPEGSVSTLKIQRTERGDSAVYLCASSLRPNTEAFFGQGTRLTVV.

The chain is built from TRBV2 and TRBJ2-3; TRBD2 aligns across 15 bases. CDR1 and CDR2 (germline): SNHLY, FYNNEI. Trimming cost V 2 bases and J 4 bases; bases outside gene matches: 10. The CDR3 runs 19 residues. In DNA, the CDR3 is TGTGCCAGCAGTGAACCCTTGGGGACTAGCGGGAGGTTCCCAGATACGCAGTATTTT. This encodes CASSEPLGTSGRFPDTQYF. The whole variable domain, filled in from reference TRBV2 and TRBJ2-3, reads EPEVTQTPSHQVTQMGQEVILRCVPISNHLYFYWYRQILGQKVEFLVSFYNNEISEKSEIFDDQFSVERPDGSNFTLKIRSTKLEDSAMYFCASSEPLGTSGRFPDTQYFGPGTRLTVL.

This clone was counted at least ten times. The rearrangement joins TRBV7-8 to TRBJ1-5; D is possibly TRBD1 (5 bases). CDR1 is SGHVS and CDR2 is FQNEAQ in the germline V gene. V lost 4 bases to trimming and J lost 0 bases, with 10 bases between them. The CDR3 has 15 amino acids. CDR3 amino acids: CASSSGRVSNQPQHF. The CDR3 DNA reads as TGTGCCAGCAGCTCGGGACGGGTTAGCAATCAGCCCCAGCATTTT.

J is TRBJ1-5 and V is TRBV30; D unclear. The CDR3 covers 13 residues. The germline V gene has CDR1 GTSNPN and CDR2 SVGIG (reference sequence). This CDR3 reads CATGPAGSQPQHF. CDR3 nucleotide sequence: TGTGCGACCGGACCCGCGGGAAGTCAGCCCCAGCATTTT.

This CDR3 is CASSSGTSALYNEQFF. In nucleotides, the CDR3 is TGTGCCAGCAGCTCAGGCACTAGCGCCCTTTACAATGAGCAGTTCTTC. This chain links TRBV11-3 with TRBJ2-1, with TRBD2 matching over 7 bases. Germline CDR1 and CDR2: SGHNT and YENEEA. CDR3 size: 16 residues. V trimming: 4 bases; J trimming: 4 bases; junction bases outside the gene matches: 10.